The next 28 T cell receptor beta chains were all read from a single sample in a study of regulatory T cells in long-lasting Graves disease. iRepertoire HTBI primers and Arm-PCR of CDR3 regions built TCR beta libraries. From the multiplex PCR reads, TCRdb called clonotypes with MiXCR, one entry per CDR3 protein. The repertoire holds a few hundred thousand distinct CDR3 sequences, over 9.5% seen once, with 15% to 20% in the top ten. Documented time point: newly diagnosed GD, antithyroid drugs for less than 3 months. PBMC RNA was the source of the TCR library. This sample was also put to use in a study of T cells in Graves' hyperthyroidism and ophthalmopathy.

Specimen: peripheral blood mononuclear cells (PBMCs), collected at new diagnosis, from a patient treated with antithyroid drugs. The source is a young woman with Graves disease.

About this clonotype itself: The conserved final phenylalanine or tryptophan is absent from the CDR3, which likely points to a read error. The CDR3 region is CASRTGNYGYTS. In nucleotides, the CDR3 is TGTGCCAGTAGAACGGGAAACTATGGCTACACCTCC. This chain joins TRBV19 and TRBJ1-2; unclear D gene. Per the germline V gene, CDR1 is LNHDA and CDR2 is SQIVND (reference sequence). This CDR3 has 12 amino acids. V shed 6 bases and J shed 2 bases, with 7 bases lying between them.

This clonotype has just a few counts. The chain employs TRBV25-1 and TRBJ2-1; D unresolved. V gave up 6 bases and J gave up 1 base, with 7 bases separating them. CDR1 MGHDK and CDR2 SYGVNS come from the germline V gene. CDR3 size: 13 residues. The DNA for the CDR3 is TGTGCCAGCAGGCGGTTTTCCTACAATGAGCAGTTCTTC. Its protein product is CASRRFSYNEQFF.

This clonotype came up a few times. The chain uses TRBV6-2 or TRBV6-3 and TRBJ2-2; 8 bases are shared with TRBD1. The germline V gene encodes CDR1 MNHEY and CDR2 SVGEGT. The CDR3 extends over 17 amino acids. Trimming at V came to 7 bases and at J to 1 base, leaving 11 bases not matched to a gene. The CDR3, as DNA: TGTGCCAGCAAAAACTTAGGAGACAGGGGGAACACCGGGGAGCTGTTTTTT. Residues: CASKNLGDRGNTGELFF.

A remark on this clonotype: Because it lacks the conserved phenylalanine or tryptophan at the end, this CDR3 is likely a read error. This chain joins TRBV6-5 and TRBJ2-7; 7 nucleotides agree with TRBD2. This CDR3 has 14 amino acids. Germline V gives CDR1 MNHEY, CDR2 SVGAGI. V lost 2 bases, J lost 1 base, and 2 bases stayed unmatched. The CDR3 sequence is CASSYGGGSYEQYL. In DNA form, the CDR3 reads TGTGCCAGCAGTTACGGGGGGGGATCCTACGAGCAGTACCTC.

To note about this clonotype: A much larger clone lies a single base off, so this may be a read error. The J gene is TRBJ2-1, the V gene TRBV20-1, with TRBD1 matching over 7 bases. The length of the CDR3 is 14 residues. Looked up from germline, CDR1 is DFQATT and CDR2 is SNEGSKA (reference sequence). V gave up 6 bases and J gave up 5 bases; unmatched junction bases: 10. The CDR3 region is CSAPKGAAHNEQFF. CDR3 DNA sequence: TGCAGTGCGCCCAAGGGGGCTGCCCACAATGAGCAGTTCTTC.

This chain connects TRBV3-1 to TRBJ1-1; D possibly corresponds to TRBD1 (5 bases). The CDR3 spans 14 residues. Germline CDR1 LGHDT, CDR2 YNNKEL (reference sequence). With 4 bases removed from V and 3 bases from J, the gap between germline ends came to 12 bases. The CDR3 region is CASSLGTRDTEAFF. CDR3 in DNA: TGTGCCAGCAGCCTGGGGACGAGGGACACTGAAGCTTTCTTT.

This clonotype was seen at least ten times. The rearrangement links TRBV18 to TRBJ2-3; 11 bases agree with TRBD2. Unmatched junction bases numbered 3, after V lost 1 base and J lost 0 bases. CDR1 KGHSH and CDR2 LQKENI come from the germline V gene. The CDR3 runs to 17 residues. The CDR3 region has the DNA TGTGCCAGCTCACCACTGCGGACTAGCGGGAGCACAGATACGCAGTATTTT. Translated, it gives CASSPLRTSGSTDTQYF.

Ten or more counts support this clonotype. This chain links TRBV19 with TRBJ1-5; D call uncertain. V was clipped by 6 bases and J by 6 bases, with 15 bases between them. The CDR3 has 14 residues. CDR1 LNHDA and CDR2 SQIVND come from the germline V gene (reference sequence). The CDR3 spells CASSSGRDFQPQHF. Written as DNA, the CDR3 is TGTGCCAGTAGCTCCGGGAGAGACTTTCAGCCCCAGCATTTT.

The sample holds many counts of this clonotype. V and J are TRBV29-1 and TRBJ2-1; the D is unclear. The CDR3 covers 9 residues. CDR1 and CDR2 (germline): SQVTM, ANQGSEA. Trimming shortened V by 0 bases and J by 9 bases, and 0 bases separated the two germline ends. The CDR3 sequence is CSVEDEQFF. CDR3 nucleotide sequence: TGCAGCGTTGAAGATGAGCAGTTCTTC.

Many counts were recorded for this clonotype. This sequence joins TRBV12-3 or TRBV12-4 and TRBJ2-1; D is unclear. Trimming left V 6 bases short and J 8 bases short, with 14 bases between. The length of the CDR3 is 13 residues. In DNA, the CDR3 is TGTGCCAGCAGCCCCTCCCCCCGGGATGAGCAGTTCTTC. As protein: CASSPSPRDEQFF.

This chain joins TRBV10-1 and TRBJ2-1; TRBD2 agrees at 8 bases. Trimming removed 2 bases from V and 1 base from J; junction bases left unmatched: 4. The CDR3 spans 16 residues. Germline V CDR1 and CDR2: WNHNN, SYGVQD (reference sequence). CDR3 in amino acids: CASSEHAGGSYNEQFF. CDR3 in DNA: TGCGCCAGCAGTGAGCATGCGGGGGGATCCTACAATGAGCAGTTCTTC.

This chain links TRBV19 with TRBJ2-2; TRBD1 is a possible D gene (5 bases). Trimming took off 5 bases at V and 4 bases at J, with 17 bases between the two ends. Germline CDR1 and CDR2: LNHDA and SQIVND (reference sequence). The length of the CDR3 is 16 residues. The CDR3 spells CASSVVVGQGTGELFF. The CDR3 coding sequence is TGTGCCAGTAGTGTTGTAGTGGGTCAGGGCACCGGGGAGCTGTTTTTT.

This clonotype was counted a few times. The gene calls are TRBV19 and TRBJ2-4, with 7 bases matching TRBD2. This CDR3 spans 15 amino acids. Germline trimming cut 5 bases from V and 4 bases from J; bases unmatched to any gene: 8. CDR1 is LNHDA and CDR2 is SQIVND in the germline V gene (reference sequence). The CDR3 coding sequence is TGTGCCAGTAGTGCCCTCGGGGAGGGGAAAAACATTCAGTACTTC. This codes for CASSALGEGKNIQYF.

Remarks on this clonotype: It may be a read error: a sequence one base away is much more abundant. The chain combines TRBV2 with TRBJ1-1; 7 bases fit TRBD1. V trimming: 8 bases; J trimming: 4 bases; junction bases outside the gene matches: 7. The V gene's germline CDR1 is SNHLY and CDR2 FYNNEI. The CDR3 loop spans 13 amino acids. The DNA for the CDR3 is TGTGCCAGCGGTTTGACAGGGCTCACTGAAGCTTTCTTT. As protein: CASGLTGLTEAFF.

Many counts were recorded for this clonotype. This chain connects TRBV3-1 to TRBJ1-5, with 8 bases matching TRBD1. V shed 4 bases, J shed 2 bases, and the junction held 4 bases outside the gene matches. Germline CDR1 and CDR2: LGHDT and YNNKEL (reference sequence). The CDR3 length is 15 residues. Written as DNA, the CDR3 is TGTGCCAGCAGCCTCGGACAGGGACGCAATCAGCCCCAGCATTTT. Translated: CASSLGQGRNQPQHF. The whole variable domain, filled in from reference TRBV3-1 and TRBJ1-5, reads DTAVSQTPKYLVTQMGNDKSIKCEQNLGHDTMYWYKQDSKKFLKIMFSYNNKELIINETVPNRFSPKSPDKAHLNLHINSLELGDSAVYFCASSLGQGRNQPQHFGDGTRLSIL.

Details on this clonotype: A much larger clone lies a single base off, so this may be a read error. The chain links TRBV15 to TRBJ1-6; the D gene is possibly TRBD1 (5 bases). This CDR3 has 13 residues. Deletions cut 2 bases from V and 11 bases from J, with 10 bases between. The germline gives CDR1 LNHNV, CDR2 YYDKDF (reference sequence). CDR3 coding DNA: TGTGCCACCAGCAGAATCCGGGGCCCACCCCTCCACTTT. Protein product: CATSRIRGPPLHF.

This clonotype was observed a few times. One base away lies a much larger clone, so this may be a sequencing read error. This rearrangement joins TRBV5-5 to TRBJ1-5; unclear D gene. Trimming pared 1 base from V and 5 bases from J, leaving 10 bases between. There are 14 residues in the CDR3. Germline V lookup: CDR1 SGHKS, CDR2 YYEKEE (reference sequence). The CDR3 protein is CASSLYSEDQPQHF. The CDR3 DNA reads TGTGCCAGCAGCTTGTATTCTGAGGATCAGCCCCAGCATTTT.

Remarks on this clonotype: A far larger clone is one nucleotide away, so this likely arose from a read error. The chain employs TRBV6-2 or TRBV6-3 and TRBJ2-7; 7 bases agree with TRBD1. The CDR3 is 15 amino acids. Germline CDR1 MNHEY, CDR2 SVGEGT. The ends lost 5 bases at V and 7 bases at J; junction bases unmatched: 14. In DNA form, the CDR3 reads TGTGCCAGCAGTGTTGACAGGGATCACCACAATGAGCAGTACTTC. This translates into CASSVDRDHHNEQYF.

The rearrangement uses TRBV28 and TRBJ2-7; D gene unclear. Deletions cut 5 bases from V and 7 bases from J, with 18 bases between. Germline CDR1 is MDHEN and CDR2 is SYDVKM. CDR3 length: 14 amino acids. The CDR3 spells CASSTRLSEFEQYF. The CDR3 DNA is TGTGCCAGCAGTACACGGCTTTCCGAGTTTGAGCAGTACTTC. The entire variable domain, with the rest obtained from reference TRBV28 and TRBJ2-7, is as follows: DVKVTQSSRYLVKRTGEKVFLECVQDMDHENMFWYRQDPGLGLRLIYFSYDVKMKEKGDIPEGYSVSREKKERFSLILESASTNQTSMYLCASSTRLSEFEQYFGPGTRLTVT.

This clonotype was seen ten or more times. The chain has TRBV18 and TRBJ1-2; TRBD1 is a possible D gene (5 bases). Germline CDR1 KGHSH, CDR2 LQKENI. CDR3 length: 15 amino acids. V was pared by 0 bases and J by 2 bases, with 10 bases between. The CDR3: CASSPPPGLNYGYTF. In nucleotides, the CDR3 is TGTGCCAGCTCACCACCACCAGGGTTAAACTATGGCTACACCTTC.

At least ten counts were recorded for this clonotype. V usage is TRBV5-1 and J usage is TRBJ2-1, with D tentatively TRBD1 (6 bases). V gave up 0 bases and J gave up 5 bases, with 12 bases separating them. CDR1 and CDR2 (germline): SGHRS, YFSETQ. The CDR3 covers 15 residues. Here the CDR3 reads CASSLDGQPNNEQFF. CDR3 DNA sequence: TGCGCCAGCAGCTTGGACGGACAGCCCAACAATGAGCAGTTCTTC.

This clonotype has at least ten counts. The genes are TRBV20-1 and TRBJ2-7; D might be TRBD2 (5 bases). Germline V gene sequence: CDR1 DFQATT, CDR2 SNEGSKA (reference sequence). This CDR3 spans 16 amino acids. V lost 3 bases and J lost 4, with 22 bases in between. The CDR3 is CSARIWVGLTGYEQYF. The CDR3 DNA is TGCAGTGCTAGGATCTGGGTTGGGCTCACGGGATACGAGCAGTACTTC.

This clonotype has at least ten counts. The V gene is TRBV28, the J gene TRBJ1-1; D is possibly TRBD1 (6 bases). V lost 6 bases and J lost 1, with 18 bases in between. From germline, CDR1 is MDHEN and CDR2 SYDVKM. There are 16 residues in the CDR3. In nucleotides, the CDR3 is TGTGCCAGCAGACCAACAGGGTTTTTTCGGAACACTGAAGCTTTCTTT. Encoded protein: CASRPTGFFRNTEAFF.

The sample holds many counts of this clonotype. J is TRBJ2-7 and V is TRBV11-1, with D perhaps being TRBD1 or TRBD2 (5 bases each). V was trimmed by 2 bases and J by 2 bases, leaving 10 bases between them. The CDR3 extends over 14 amino acids. Germline V gives CDR1 SGHAT, CDR2 FQDESV (reference sequence). The CDR3 is CASSLNGAAYEQYV. In nucleotides, the CDR3 is TGTGCCAGCAGCTTAAACGGGGCTGCCTACGAGCAGTACGTC.

The CDR3 region has the DNA TGCGCCAGCAGCCAAGATTTTTCGGGGCGGGCCCGGTACAATGAGCAGTTCTTC. It specifies CASSQDFSGRARYNEQFF. This chain uses TRBV4-1 with TRBJ2-1; D tentatively reads TRBD1 or TRBD2 (5 bases each). The CDR3 runs to 18 residues. From germline, CDR1 is MGHRA and CDR2 YSYEKL. V was trimmed by 0 bases and J by 4 bases, leaving 19 bases between them.

This clonotype was observed at least ten times. V is TRBV18 and J is TRBJ2-3; 8 nucleotides line up with TRBD1. The V and J ends lost 2 bases and 6 bases, in that order; junction bases with no gene match: 16. Germline V lookup: CDR1 KGHSH, CDR2 LQKENI. The CDR3 is 18 amino acids. CDR3 sequence (DNA): TGTGCCAGCTCACCATCCCCAGGGTACAGGGGGACCGCTGATACGCAGTATTTT. The encoded protein is CASSPSPGYRGTADTQYF. The full variable domain, its missing parts supplied by reference TRBV18 and TRBJ2-3, is NAGVMQNPRHLVRRRGQEARLRCSPMKGHSHVYWYRQLPEEGLKFMVYLQKENIIDESGMPKERFSAEFPKEGPSILRIQQVVRGDSAAYFCASSPSPGYRGTADTQYFGPGTRLTVL.

In its sample, this clonotype was seen many times. V and J are TRBV27 and TRBJ2-1; 8 bases align to TRBD1. This CDR3 has 14 amino acids. The germline V gene has CDR1 MNHEY and CDR2 SMNVEV (reference sequence). V was pared by 6 bases and J by 7 bases, with 8 bases of the junction left unmatched. The CDR3 protein is CASRAGGVSNEQFF. The CDR3 bases are TGTGCCAGCAGGGCAGGGGGCGTAAGTAATGAGCAGTTCTTC.

This clonotype was observed many times. This chain links TRBV20-1 with TRBJ2-2; 8 bases map to TRBD2. The CDR3 extends over 14 amino acids. V lost 6 bases and J lost 7; bases outside the gene matches: 10. The germline gives CDR1 DFQATT, CDR2 SNEGSKA (reference sequence). The CDR3 bases are TGCAGTGCGACCAGCGGGGGCTGGAACGGGGAGCTGTTTTTT. As protein: CSATSGGWNGELFF.